A selection of T cell receptor beta chains follows, all from one sample in a study of T cell repertoires in cytomegalovirus infection. TCRdb passed the reads through MiXCR, listing each CDR3 protein once. The profile shows some 440,000 distinct CDR3 sequences, under 40% of them singletons. The sequenced sample consisted of PBMCs. The receptors stem from a human donor in good health (CMV status not recorded). Some clones in this sample may be carry-over from other donors' samples. Each CDR3 is given with its conserved first and last residue. The D gene is left open where the match is weak. Not all rows give a size; the values are once, few, many and, for expanded clones, a class.

>TRBJ2-1|NA|few|TRBV19
CASSIEWTTTNEQFF
TGTGCCAGTAGTATAGAATGGACGACTACCAATGAGCAGTTCTTC
>TRBJ1-5|NA|many|TRBV7-3
CASSPGANQPQHF
TGTGCCAGCAGCCCCGGGGCAAATCAGCCCCAGCATTTT
>TRBJ1-1|TRBD1|few|TRBV2
CASSPQGAQDTEAFF
TGTGCCAGCAGCCCACAGGGGGCGCAGGACACTGAAGCTTTCTTT
>TRBJ1-6|TRBD1|NA|TRBV4-1
CASSQTTGFTGSPLHF
TGTGCCAGCAGCCAAACGACAGGGTTTACAGGATCACCCCTCCACTTT
>TRBJ1-3|NA|NA|TRBV6-2/TRBV6-3
CASEDAATSGNTIYF
TGTGCCAGCGAGGATGCGGCGACCTCTGGAAACACCATATATTTT
>TRBJ1-5|NA|few|TRBV2
CASSGSRGLTQPQHF
TGTGCCAGCAGTGGGTCCCGGGGGCTTACTCAGCCCCAGCATTTT
>TRBJ1-1|NA|few|TRBV5-4
CASSARGGGFTEAFF
TGTGCCAGCAGCGCCCGGGGAGGAGGGTTCACTGAAGCTTTCTTT
>TRBJ2-7|TRBD2|few|TRBV7-2
CASSLAGAGGTYEQYF
TGTGCCAGCAGCCTAGCCGGGGCGGGGGGGACCTACGAGCAGTACTTC
>TRBJ1-5|NA|NA|TRBV27
CASSPPRYNQPQHF
TGTGCCAGCAGTCCCCCACGGTACAATCAGCCCCAGCATTTT
>TRBJ1-6|TRBD1|many|TRBV7-2
CASRPQGAAYNSPLHF
TGTGCCAGCAGACCCCAGGGGGCCGCCTATAATTCACCCCTCCACTTT
>TRBJ2-3|NA|NA|TRBV10-3
CAISSQGGSTDTQYF
TGTGCCATCAGCTCCCAAGGAGGGAGCACAGATACGCAGTATTTT
>TRBJ2-5|NA|few|TRBV11-2
CASSLDLRGQETQYF
TGTGCCAGCAGCTTAGATCTGAGGGGGCAAGAGACCCAGTACTTC
>TRBJ2-4|TRBD2|NA|TRBV2
CASSERASGAVIQYF
TGTGCCAGCAGTGAACGAGCTAGCGGGGCGGTCATTCAGTACTTC
>TRBJ2-5|NA|NA|TRBV7-2
CASSLAWTAQETQYF
TGTGCCAGCAGCTTAGCTTGGACGGCCCAAGAGACCCAGTACTTC